The source of this T cell receptor beta chain is a study of Ad26.COV2.S vaccination and SARS-CoV-2 variants. Study details: Intramuscularly, Ad26.COV2.S was given either once or twice, 56 days apart. Study-level points and caveats: Individuals receiving vaccine had higher spike-specific TCR breadth than placebo recipients did. Whether participants received vaccine or placebo, their non-spike TCR breadth was similar.

A remark on this clone: Its specificity is unknown.

The assay was immunoSEQ multiplex PCR, and TCRdb's table has in-frame clones only and misses some. The sample lists roughly 350,000 clones; around 86% were seen once. The CDR3 covers 13 residues. V was clipped by 1 base and J by 5 bases, with 8 bases between them. The V gene's germline CDR1 is SGHDN and CDR2 FVKESK. Treatment described: roughly 19 received Ad26.COV2.S at low or high dose, single or two shots; about five received placebo; per-sample allocation not given. Following the first vaccine or placebo injection, samples were taken on day 63. V gene TRBV14 combines with J gene TRBJ1-1; D gene unclear. The sequencing used peripheral blood, collected in a trial of Ad26.COV2.S vaccine versus placebo. The receptor comes from a person between 18 and 65 years old who received the Ad26.COV2.S COVID-19 vaccine or a placebo. The CDR3 region has the DNA TGTGCCAGCAGCCAAGTTTCGGGGACTGAAGCTTTCTTT. Encoded protein: CASSQVSGTEAFF.